This TCR beta chain was sequenced in a study of blood T cell repertoires in COVID-19. The wider study: COVID-19 samples, acute and convalescent, were from the United States, Italy and Spain.

Produced via immunoSEQ multiplex PCR; TCRdb's table is partial and in-frame only. The repertoire holds around 310,000 clones, with around 90% as singletons. Recruited during active infection, patients (from Seattle) were subsequently followed longitudinally. The germline V gene has CDR1 SGHRS and CDR2 YFSETQ. V trimming: 4 bases; J trimming: 4 bases; junction bases outside the gene matches: 12. The length of the CDR3 is 17 residues. The rearrangement uses TRBV5-1 and TRBJ1-1; 11 positions agree with TRBD1. The TCR was taken from a woman between 40 and 50 years old with COVID-19, enrolled during active disease. The sequencing sample was made of peripheral blood. DNA of the CDR3: TGCGCCAGCAGCCCGAGAGGACAGGGGGCCTTGAGCACTGAAGCTTTCTTT. It yields the protein CASSPRGQGALSTEAFF. The full variable domain, rest sourced from reference TRBV5-1 and TRBJ1-1, is KAGVTQTPRYLIKTRGQQVTLSCSPISGHRSVSWYQQTPGQGLQFLFEYFSETQRNKGNFPGRFSGRQFSNSRSEMNVSTLELGDSALYLCASSPRGQGALSTEAFFGQGTRLTVV.